Following are 15 T cell receptor beta chains from one sample sequenced in a study of blood T cell repertoires in COVID-19. Produced via immunoSEQ multiplex PCR; TCRdb's table is partial and in-frame only. The sample lists roughly 260,000 clones; 80% to 90% were seen once. Sequencing was carried out using peripheral blood. Receptors originate from a woman aged 45-60 years with acute or convalescent COVID-19.

The chain uses TRBV29-1 and TRBJ1-1; TRBD1 might be the D (6 bases). From germline, CDR1 is SQVTM and CDR2 ANQGSEA. CDR3 length: 10 residues. V dropped 5 bases and J dropped 10 bases, with 11 bases sitting between them. CDR3: CSVLQGVAFF. CDR3 bases: TGCAGCGTTTTACAGGGAGTAGCTTTCTTT.

V gene TRBV30 combines with J gene TRBJ1-6; D gene uncertain. V was trimmed by 0 bases and J by 6 bases, leaving 3 bases between them. Germline V lookup: CDR1 GTSNPN, CDR2 SVGIG (reference sequence). This CDR3 is built from 12 residues. CDR3 sequence reads: CAWSVLNSPLHF. DNA of the CDR3: TGTGCCTGGAGTGTACTTAATTCACCCCTCCACTTT.

The chain joins TRBV15 to TRBJ1-4; possibly TRBD1 for D (6 bases). CDR1 and CDR2 from the germline V gene are LNHNV and YYDKDF (reference sequence). The CDR3 contains 14 residues. Trimming took off 0 bases at V and 5 bases at J, with 7 bases between the two ends. Here the CDR3 reads CATSREGANEKLFF. The CDR3 region has the DNA TGTGCCACCAGCAGAGAGGGGGCGAATGAAAAACTGTTTTTT.

J is TRBJ1-3 and V is TRBV14, with no clear D. Trimming shortened V by 2 bases and J by 4 bases, and 12 bases separated the two germline ends. The CDR3 sequence is 15 residues long. Germline values: CDR1 SGHDN, CDR2 FVKESK. The CDR3 here is CASSQKRIWGNTIYF. For the CDR3, the DNA is TGTGCCAGCAGCCAAAAGCGGATTTGGGGAAACACCATATATTTT.

The chain links TRBV7-6 to TRBJ1-4; weak D call: TRBD1 (5 bases). CDR1 and CDR2 (germline): SGHVS, FNYEAQ. The CDR3 has 17 residues. V lost 1 base and J 4 bases, leaving 16 bases between the germline ends. In DNA, the CDR3 is TGTGCCAGCAGCTTAGGGCAGGCGACAGCCTATAATGAAAAACTGTTTTTT. Its translation is CASSLGQATAYNEKLFF.

The chain uses TRBV7-9 and TRBJ2-2, with 10 bases that match TRBD2. The CDR3 consists of 16 residues. Germline V gene data show CDR1 as SEHNR and CDR2 as FQNEAQ (reference sequence). With 5 bases clipped from V and 2 bases from J, the junction kept 5 bases outside the gene matches. The CDR3 region is CASSVTSGINTGELFF. The CDR3 bases are TGTGCCAGCAGCGTCACTAGCGGGATTAACACCGGGGAGCTGTTTTTT.

The chain couples TRBV4-3 to TRBJ2-1; a weak D match, TRBD1 (6 bases). This CDR3 region has 15 residues. V was cut by 8 bases and J by 4 bases, with 18 bases left in between. CDR1 is LGHNA and CDR2 is YSLEER in the germline V gene. The CDR3: CASGFRDKRYNEQFF. In DNA form, the CDR3 reads TGCGCCAGCGGATTCCGGGACAAACGATACAATGAGCAGTTCTTC.

The chain combines TRBV5-1 with TRBJ1-3; TRBD1 aligns across 7 bases. Germline CDR1 and CDR2: SGHRS and YFSETQ. With V trimmed by 4 bases and J by 4 bases, 5 bases remained unmatched. The CDR3 is made up of 14 amino acids. The CDR3 DNA is TGCGCCAGCAGCCAAACAGGGGCCGGAAACACCATATATTTT. It translates to CASSQTGAGNTIYF.

This chain links TRBV13 with TRBJ2-5; the match to TRBD1 covers 9 bases. V was clipped by 6 bases and J by 5 bases; unmatched bases: 7. CDR1 and CDR2 from the germline V gene are PRHDT and FYEKMQ (reference sequence). This CDR3 has 14 amino acids. The CDR3 sequence: CASRFTGGRETQYF. CDR3 DNA: TGTGCCAGCAGATTCACAGGGGGCAGGGAGACCCAGTACTTC.

Notes on this clone: Sequence at one end of the junction differs from germline and may be a read error. The chain employs TRBV3-1 (or the pseudogene TRBV3-2) and TRBJ2-7, with 9 positions matching TRBD1. The CDR3 consists of 16 residues. Germline V CDR1 and CDR2: LGHDT, YNNKEL (reference sequence). CDR3 DNA: TGTGCCAGCAGCCAAGAGGGCTACAGGGGGCTCTACGAGCAGCACTTC. Translating it yields CASSQEGYRGLYEQHF.

This clone was observed a single time. CDR3 sequence reads: CATSGPGQAVRQFF. The DNA for the CDR3 is TGTGCCACCAGTGGGCCCGGTCAGGCCGTAAGGCAGTTCTTC. The gene calls are TRBV24-1 and TRBJ2-1; no definite D call. Germline CDR1 is KGHDR and CDR2 is SFDVKD. This CDR3 has 14 amino acids. V gave up 5 bases and J gave up 12 bases, with 19 bases separating them.

The chain recombines TRBV3-1 (or the pseudogene TRBV3-2) with TRBJ1-2; D gene unclear. CDR3 length equals 14 residues. CDR1 is LGHDT and CDR2 is YNNKEL in the germline V gene (reference sequence). With 10 bases removed from V and 3 bases from J, the gap between germline ends came to 18 bases. The CDR3 sequence: CATAIGLGDYGYTF. The CDR3 DNA reads as TGTGCCACTGCTATTGGGCTCGGGGACTATGGCTACACCTTC.

The DNA of the CDR3 is TGTGCCAGCAGTGAATACTCGATGACTAGCGGGACGTACGAGCAGTACTTC. This gives the protein CASSEYSMTSGTYEQYF. The genes are TRBV25-1 and TRBJ2-7, with TRBD2 identical over 11 bases. The CDR3 sequence is 17 residues long. Germline V gene data show CDR1 as MGHDK and CDR2 as SYGVNS. The junction had 8 bases not matched to a gene; V was cut back by 0 bases and J by 4 bases.

V and J are TRBV2 and TRBJ2-3; 7 bases line up with TRBD1. CDR3 length: 14 residues. CDR1 is SNHLY, CDR2 FYNNEI, per germline. J lost 6 bases, V lost 3 bases, and 6 bases had no gene match. The CDR3, as DNA: TGTGCCAGCAGTGACTTAGGACAGGAGGATACGCAGTATTTT. The encoded protein is CASSDLGQEDTQYF.

The chain employs TRBV7-6 and TRBJ2-2; D remains ambiguous. The CDR3 has 15 residues. V lost 1 base, J lost 2 bases, and 8 bases lay in between. Per germline, CDR1 SGHVS and CDR2 FNYEAQ. DNA of the CDR3: TGTGCCAGCAGCTTAGGGCAGGTTAACACCGGGGAGCTGTTTTTT. Protein: CASSLGQVNTGELFF.